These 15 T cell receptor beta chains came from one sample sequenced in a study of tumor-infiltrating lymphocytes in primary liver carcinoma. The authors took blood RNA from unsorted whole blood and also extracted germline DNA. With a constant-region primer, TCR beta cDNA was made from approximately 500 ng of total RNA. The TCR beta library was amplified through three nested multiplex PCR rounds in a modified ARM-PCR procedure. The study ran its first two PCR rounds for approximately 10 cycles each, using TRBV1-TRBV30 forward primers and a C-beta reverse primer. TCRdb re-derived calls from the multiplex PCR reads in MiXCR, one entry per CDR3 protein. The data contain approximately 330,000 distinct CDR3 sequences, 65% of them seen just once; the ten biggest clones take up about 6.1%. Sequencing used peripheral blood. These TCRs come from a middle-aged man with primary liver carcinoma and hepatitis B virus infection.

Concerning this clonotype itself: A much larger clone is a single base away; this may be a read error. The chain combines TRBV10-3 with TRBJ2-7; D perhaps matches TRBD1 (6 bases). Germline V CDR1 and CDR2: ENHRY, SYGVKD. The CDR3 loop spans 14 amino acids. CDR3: CAISGDRSSYEHYF. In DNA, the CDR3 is TGTGCCATCAGTGGAGACAGGAGTTCCTACGAGCACTACTTC.

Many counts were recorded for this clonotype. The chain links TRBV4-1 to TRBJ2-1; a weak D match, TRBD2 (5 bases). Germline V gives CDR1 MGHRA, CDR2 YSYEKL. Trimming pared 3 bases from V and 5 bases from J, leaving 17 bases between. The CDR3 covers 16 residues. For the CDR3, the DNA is TGCGCCAGCAGCCACCCCGCCGGGAAGGCGGACAATGAGCAGTTCTTC. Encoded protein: CASSHPAGKADNEQFF.

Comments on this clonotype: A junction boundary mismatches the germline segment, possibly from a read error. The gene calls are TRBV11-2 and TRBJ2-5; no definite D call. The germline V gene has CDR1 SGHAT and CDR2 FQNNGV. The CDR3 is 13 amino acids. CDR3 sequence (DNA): TGTGTCAGCAGCTTAGAAGGCCAGGAGACCCAGTACTTC. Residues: CVSSLEGQETQYF.

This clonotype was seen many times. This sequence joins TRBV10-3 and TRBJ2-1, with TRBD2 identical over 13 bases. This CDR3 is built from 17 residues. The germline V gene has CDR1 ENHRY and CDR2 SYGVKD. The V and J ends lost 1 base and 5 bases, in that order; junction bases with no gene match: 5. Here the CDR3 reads CAISEFWTSGSNNEQFF. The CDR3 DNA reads TGTGCCATCAGTGAGTTCTGGACTAGCGGGAGCAACAATGAGCAGTTCTTC.

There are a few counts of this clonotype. The CDR3 sequence: CAWSVAGIYNSPLHF. The CDR3 coding sequence is TGTGCCTGGAGTGTAGCGGGAATCTATAATTCACCCCTCCACTTT. This chain uses TRBV30 with TRBJ1-6, with D unresolved. From germline, CDR1 is GTSNPN and CDR2 SVGIG (reference sequence). V lost 0 bases and J 3 bases, leaving 9 bases between the germline ends. CDR3 length: 15 amino acids.

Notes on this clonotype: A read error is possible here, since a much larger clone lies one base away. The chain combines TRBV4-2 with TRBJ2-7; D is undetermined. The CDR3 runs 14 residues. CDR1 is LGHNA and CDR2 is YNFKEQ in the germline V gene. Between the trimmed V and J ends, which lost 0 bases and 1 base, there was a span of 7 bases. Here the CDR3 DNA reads TGTGCCAGCAGCCAAGATTGGGATTCCTACGAGCAGTACTTC. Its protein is CASSQDWDSYEQYF.

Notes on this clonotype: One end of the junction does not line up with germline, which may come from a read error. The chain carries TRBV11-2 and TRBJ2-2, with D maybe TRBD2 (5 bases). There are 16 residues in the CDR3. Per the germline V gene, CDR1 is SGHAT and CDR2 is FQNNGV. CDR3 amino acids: CARSSCPGVFTGELFF. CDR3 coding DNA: TGTGCCAGAAGTTCGTGTCCCGGGGTTTTTACCGGGGAGCTGTTTTTC.

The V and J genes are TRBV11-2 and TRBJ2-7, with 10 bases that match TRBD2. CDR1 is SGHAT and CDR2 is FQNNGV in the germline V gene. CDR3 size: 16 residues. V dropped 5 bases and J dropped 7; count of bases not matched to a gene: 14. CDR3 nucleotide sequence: TGTGCCAGCAGCATAAGTTCAGCGGGGGGGACCAAGGAGCAGTACTTC. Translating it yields CASSISSAGGTKEQYF. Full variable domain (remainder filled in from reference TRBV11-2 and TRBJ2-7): EAGVAQSPRYKIIEKRQSVAFWCNPISGHATLYWYQQILGQGPKLLIQFQNNGVVDDSQLPKDRFSAERLKGVDSTLKIQPAKLEDSAVYLCASSISSAGGTKEQYFGPGTRLTVT.

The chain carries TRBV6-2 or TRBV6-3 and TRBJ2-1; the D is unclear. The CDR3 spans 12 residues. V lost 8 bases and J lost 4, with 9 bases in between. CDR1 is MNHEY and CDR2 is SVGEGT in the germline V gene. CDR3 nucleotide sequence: TGTGCCAGCCAGGATCTATACAATGAGCAGTTCTTC. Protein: CASQDLYNEQFF.

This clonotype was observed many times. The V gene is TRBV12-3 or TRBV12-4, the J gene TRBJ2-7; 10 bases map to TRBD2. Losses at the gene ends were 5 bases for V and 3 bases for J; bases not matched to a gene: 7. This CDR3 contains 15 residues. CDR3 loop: CASSAIAGGIYEQYF. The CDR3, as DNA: TGTGCCAGCAGTGCGATAGCGGGAGGAATCTACGAGCAGTACTTC.

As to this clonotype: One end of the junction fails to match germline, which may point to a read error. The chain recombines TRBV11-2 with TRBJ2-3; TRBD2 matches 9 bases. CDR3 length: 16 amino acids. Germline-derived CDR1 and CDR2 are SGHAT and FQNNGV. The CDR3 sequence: CASSPRLAGTRDTQYF. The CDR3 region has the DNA TGTGCCAGCTCTCCGAGGCTAGCGGGAACCCGGGATACACAGTATTTT.

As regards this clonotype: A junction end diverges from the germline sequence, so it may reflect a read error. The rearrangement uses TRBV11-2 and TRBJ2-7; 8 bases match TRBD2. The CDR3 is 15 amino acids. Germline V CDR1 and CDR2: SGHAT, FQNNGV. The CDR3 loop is CASSLDWREAYEQHF. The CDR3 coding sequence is TGTGCCAGCAGCTTAGATTGGCGGGAGGCATACGAGCAGCACTTC.

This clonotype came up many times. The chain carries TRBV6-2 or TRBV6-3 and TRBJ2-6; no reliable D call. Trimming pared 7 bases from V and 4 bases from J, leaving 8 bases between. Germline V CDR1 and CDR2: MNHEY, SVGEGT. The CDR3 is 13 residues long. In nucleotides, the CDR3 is TGTGCCAGCACCCTCGGGGGGGCCAACGTCCTGACTTTC. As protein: CASTLGGANVLTF.

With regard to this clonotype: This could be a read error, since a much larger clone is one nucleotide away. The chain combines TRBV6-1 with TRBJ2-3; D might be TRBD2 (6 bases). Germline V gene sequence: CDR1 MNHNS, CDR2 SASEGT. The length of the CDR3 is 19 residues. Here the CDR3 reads CANSALSLVAGFHTDTQYF. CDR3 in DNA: TGTGCCAACAGTGCACTATCTCTTGTGGCGGGGTTCCACACAGATACGCAGTATTTT.

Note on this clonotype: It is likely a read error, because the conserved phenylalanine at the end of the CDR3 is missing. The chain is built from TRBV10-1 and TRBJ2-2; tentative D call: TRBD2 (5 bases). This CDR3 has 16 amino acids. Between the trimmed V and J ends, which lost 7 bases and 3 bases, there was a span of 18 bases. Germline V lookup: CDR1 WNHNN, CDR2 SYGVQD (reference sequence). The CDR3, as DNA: TGCGCCAGCAATGCCATGGACTGGGTGGACACCGGGGAGCTGTTTTCT. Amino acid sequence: CASNAMDWVDTGELFS.